This entry lists 22 T cell receptor beta chains sequenced from one sample in a study of blood T cell repertoires in COVID-19. Clones were read by immunoSEQ multiplex PCR, and TCRdb kept only the in-frame ones, dropping some. The sample lists about 240,000 clones; about 85% were seen once. What was sequenced was peripheral blood. The receptors shown here come from a man between 60 and 70 years old who had recovered from COVID-19.

The chain uses TRBV3-1 (or the pseudogene TRBV3-2) and TRBJ1-2; no clear D gene. The germline CDR1 and CDR2 sequences are LGHDT and YNNKEL (reference sequence). CDR3 length: 18 amino acids. Trimming cost V 1 base and J 2 bases, with 20 bases left between them. Here the CDR3 reads CASSQVDWVGTSNYGYTF. The CDR3 nucleotides read TGTGCCAGCAGCCAAGTAGATTGGGTGGGCACCTCCAACTATGGCTACACCTTC.

In this sample, this clone turned up once. The chain has TRBV4-1 and TRBJ2-1; D perhaps matches TRBD2 (6 bases). The germline V gene has CDR1 MGHRA and CDR2 YSYEKL. CDR3 length equals 15 residues. V lost 0 bases to trimming and J lost 9 bases, with 15 bases between them. CDR3 nucleotide sequence: TGCGCCAGCAGCCAAGAACGCGGGAATTGGTTTGAGCAGTTCTTC. This translates into CASSQERGNWFEQFF.

The V and J genes are TRBV19 and TRBJ1-2, with 7 bases fitting TRBD1. The CDR3 consists of 15 residues. Germline V lookup: CDR1 LNHDA, CDR2 SQIVND (reference sequence). V gave up 4 bases and J gave up 5 bases; unmatched junction bases: 10. CDR3 region: CASSTTGVFGYGYTF. DNA for the CDR3: TGTGCCAGTAGTACAACAGGGGTTTTCGGGTATGGCTACACCTTC.

The V and J genes are TRBV30 and TRBJ2-5; TRBD2 agrees at 15 bases. Germline CDR1 reads GTSNPN; CDR2 reads SVGIG (reference sequence). The CDR3 contains 15 residues. The V gene end was trimmed by 2 bases and the J gene end by 3 bases; junction bases not matched to a gene: 1. The CDR3 DNA reads TGTGCCTGGAGTTGGACTAGCGGGGGGGAAGAGACCCAGTACTTC. This sequence encodes CAWSWTSGGEETQYF.

The J gene is TRBJ1-5, the V gene TRBV4-2, with D perhaps matching TRBD1 (5 bases). From germline, CDR1 is LGHNA and CDR2 YNFKEQ. V dropped 3 bases and J dropped 3 bases, with 12 bases sitting between them. CDR3 length: 15 residues. CDR3 nucleotides: TGTGCCAGCAGCCAGGCCGGGACTCACAATCAGCCCCAGCATTTT. It yields the protein CASSQAGTHNQPQHF.

The CDR3: CASSPTDREHTIYF. The CDR3 nucleotides are TGTGCCAGCAGCCCTACGGACAGGGAACACACCATATATTTT. The J gene is TRBJ1-3, the V gene TRBV9, with 8 bases lining up with TRBD1. Germline CDR1 and CDR2: SGDLS and YYNGEE. The CDR3 runs 14 residues. After removal of 4 bases from V and 8 bases from J, the junction contained 8 bases not matched to a gene.

This sequence joins TRBV24-1 and TRBJ1-4; D ambiguous. Germline CDR1 and CDR2: KGHDR and SFDVKD. The CDR3 is 13 residues long. V lost 5 bases to trimming and J lost 5 bases, with 8 bases between them. CDR3 bases: TGTGCCACCAGTGCGGAGAGGAATGAAAAACTGTTTTTT. Its protein is CATSAERNEKLFF.

The V and J genes are TRBV27 and TRBJ2-1; perhaps TRBD1 as D (6 bases). Germline CDR1 and CDR2: MNHEY and SMNVEV (reference sequence). V was clipped by 8 bases and J by 4 bases, with 9 bases between them. This CDR3 region has 12 residues. The CDR3 sequence: CASGQGYNEQFF. CDR3 coding DNA: TGTGCCAGCGGGCAGGGGTACAATGAGCAGTTCTTC.

This clone was counted between two and nine times. V is TRBV5-4 and J is TRBJ2-3; 7 positions match TRBD2. The germline gives CDR1 SGHNT, CDR2 YYREEE (reference sequence). The ends lost 1 base at V and 5 bases at J; junction bases unmatched: 4. This CDR3 region has 14 residues. The CDR3 loop reads CASSLKTGGDTQYF. The CDR3 DNA is TGTGCCAGCAGCTTGAAAACGGGGGGAGATACGCAGTATTTT.

CDR3 protein: CASSFGPLSYNSPLHF. Written as DNA, the CDR3 is TGTGCCAGCAGTTTTGGGCCCCTATCCTATAATTCACCCCTCCACTTT. The chain recombines TRBV27 with TRBJ1-6, with no clear D. CDR3 length: 16 amino acids. V was clipped by 3 bases and J by 1 base, with 10 bases between them. CDR1 and CDR2 (germline): MNHEY, SMNVEV (reference sequence).

CDR3 region: CASSAIAGGTYEQYF. The CDR3 bases are TGTGCCAGCAGTGCGATAGCGGGGGGCACCTACGAGCAGTACTTC. The genes are TRBV6-4 and TRBJ2-7, with 10 bases that match TRBD2. Germline-derived CDR1 and CDR2 are MRHNA and SNTAGT. V lost 4 bases to trimming and J lost 2 bases; unmatched junction nucleotides: 5. CDR3 length equals 15 residues.

This clone was counted between two and nine times. CDR3 in amino acids: CASGRGRANEKLFF. The CDR3 DNA reads as TGTGCCAGCGGCAGGGGGAGAGCTAATGAAAAACTGTTTTTT. The V gene is TRBV2, the J gene TRBJ1-4; TRBD1 agrees at 7 bases. Germline V lookup: CDR1 SNHLY, CDR2 FYNNEI. Unmatched junction bases numbered 6, after V lost 8 bases and J lost 3 bases. The CDR3 has 14 amino acids. Combining the CDR3 with reference TRBV2 and TRBJ1-4 gives the whole variable domain EPEVTQTPSHQVTQMGQEVILRCVPISNHLYFYWYRQILGQKVEFLVSFYNNEISEKSEIFDDQFSVERPDGSNFTLKIRSTKLEDSAMYFCASGRGRANEKLFFGSGTQLSVL.

The V call is TRBV7-8, the J call TRBJ1-6, with 9 bases aligning to TRBD1. V lost 5 bases to trimming and J lost 10 bases; unmatched junction nucleotides: 12. Germline V gene sequence: CDR1 SGHVS, CDR2 FQNEAQ. The CDR3 totals 16 residues. CDR3 coding DNA: TGTGCCAGCAGCGTACAAGCCACAGGGGGCGGATCACCCCTCCACTTT. Protein product: CASSVQATGGGSPLHF.

The count of this clone is one. The chain has TRBV3-1 (or the pseudogene TRBV3-2) and TRBJ2-3, with 16 bases aligning to TRBD2. CDR3 length equals 17 residues. Germline V CDR1 and CDR2: LGHDT, YNNKEL (reference sequence). Trimming took 4 bases from V and 5 from J; bases not matched to a gene: 6. CDR3 nucleotides: TGTGCCAGCAGCCTGGGACTAGCGGGGGGGCAGGGAGATACGCAGTATTTT. Its protein is CASSLGLAGGQGDTQYF.

The chain links TRBV3-1 (or the pseudogene TRBV3-2) to TRBJ1-6; 7 bases fit TRBD1. This CDR3 contains 14 residues. Germline trimming cut 3 bases from V and 9 bases from J; bases unmatched to any gene: 5. Germline V gene lookup returns CDR1 LGHDT and CDR2 YNNKEL (reference sequence). Here the CDR3 DNA reads TGTGCCAGCAGCCAGGTGGGGGACAGTTCACCCCTCCACTTT. Its protein product is CASSQVGDSSPLHF.

The chain uses TRBV4-2 and TRBJ2-2, with a possible D match to TRBD2 (6 bases). This CDR3 comprises 14 residues. Germline V gene sequence: CDR1 LGHNA, CDR2 YNFKEQ. V shed 1 base and J shed 6 bases, with 9 bases lying between them. This CDR3 reads CASSQVGGSGELFF. The CDR3 nucleotides read TGTGCCAGCAGCCAAGTCGGGGGTTCCGGGGAGCTGTTTTTT.

The V gene is TRBV9, the J gene TRBJ2-3; no clear D gene. This CDR3 is built from 18 residues. V gave up 3 bases and J gave up 8 bases, with 28 bases separating them. In germline, CDR1 is SGDLS, CDR2 YYNGEE. In DNA, the CDR3 is TGTGCCAGCAGCGCGGTCCCGACTCCAGCTCACCCCCACGGTACGCAGTATTTT. This encodes CASSAVPTPAHPHGTQYF.

This rearrangement joins TRBV6-5 to TRBJ2-6; TRBD2 might be the D (5 bases). Trimming removed 7 bases from V and 2 bases from J, with 12 bases in between. Germline V gene lookup returns CDR1 MNHEY and CDR2 SVGAGI. The CDR3 contains 15 residues. This CDR3 is CASNEGRAGANVLTF. Here the CDR3 DNA reads TGTGCCAGCAACGAGGGAAGGGCTGGGGCCAACGTCCTGACTTTC.

This chain joins TRBV19 and TRBJ1-1, with a tentative D call TRBD1 (6 bases). V lost 5 bases, J lost 3 bases, and 16 bases lay in between. The CDR3 consists of 15 residues. Germline values: CDR1 LNHDA, CDR2 SQIVND (reference sequence). The CDR3 nucleotides read TGTGCCAGTAGTGCCCACAGGGCGGGCGACACTGAAGCTTTCTTT. Translated, it gives CASSAHRAGDTEAFF.

There are a few counts of this clone. The chain carries TRBV2 and TRBJ1-5, with a possible D match to TRBD1 (6 bases). The CDR3 sequence is 15 residues long. The germline V gene has CDR1 SNHLY and CDR2 FYNNEI. The ends were cut back, 3 bases at V and 1 base at J, with 10 bases in the middle. The CDR3 DNA follows: TGTGCCAGCAGTGACAGGGGAGCCAGCAATCAGCCCCAGCATTTT. It yields the protein CASSDRGASNQPQHF.

This chain connects TRBV15 to TRBJ2-7; TRBD2 agrees at 7 bases. Germline V gives CDR1 LNHNV, CDR2 YYDKDF (reference sequence). V trimming: 0 bases; J trimming: 4 bases; junction bases outside the gene matches: 9. The CDR3 length is 16 residues. CDR3 loop: CATSRDLGGSPYEQYF. As DNA, the CDR3 is TGTGCCACCAGCAGAGATTTGGGGGGGAGTCCTTACGAGCAGTACTTC.

At least ten counts were recorded for this clone. The gene calls are TRBV6-1 and TRBJ1-1, with unresolved D. The length of the CDR3 is 15 residues. V was trimmed by 1 base and J by 11 bases, leaving 20 bases between them. Germline V gene lookup returns CDR1 MNHNS and CDR2 SASEGT. The CDR3 region has the DNA TGTGCCAGCAGTGAAGGAGAGGGAGGGTTTAGGCGGGCTTTCTTT. Its translation: CASSEGEGGFRRAFF.